Listed here are 24 T cell receptor beta chains from one sample, sequenced in a study of CD8 T cells in ankylosing spondylitis. TCRdb re-called the 5' RACE reads through MiXCR, storing one row per CDR3 protein. Of about 140,000 distinct CDR3 sequences listed, more than 7% were seen once; the top ten hold roughly 7.2%. Sequenced: synovial fluid, either unsorted or a sorted T cell fraction (not recorded which). These receptors were obtained from a male donor with ankylosing spondylitis.

This clonotype was found many times. The chain carries TRBV4-3 and TRBJ2-1; D is unresolved. The CDR3 loop spans 16 amino acids. CDR1 and CDR2 (germline): LGHNA, YSLEER. V lost 0 bases and J 0 bases, leaving 9 bases between the germline ends. The CDR3 nucleotides read TGCGCCAGCAGCCAAGATATAGGTGCCTCCTACAATGAGCAGTTCTTC. Residues: CASSQDIGASYNEQFF.

This clonotype occurred a few times. V usage is TRBV7-8 and J usage is TRBJ2-5, with D possibly TRBD1 on 6 matching bases. In germline, CDR1 is SGHVS, CDR2 FQNEAQ. V lost 3 bases and J lost 2, with 16 bases in between. The CDR3 length is 16 residues. Written as DNA, the CDR3 is TGTGCCAGCAGCTTCCTCGGACAGAACCTTCAAGAGACCCAGTACTTC. The encoded protein is CASSFLGQNLQETQYF. The full variable domain, rest sourced from reference TRBV7-8 and TRBJ2-5, is GAGVSQSPRYKVAKRGQDVALRCDPISGHVSLFWYQQALGQGPEFLTYFQNEAQLDKSGLPSDRFFAERPEGSVSTLKIQRTQQEDSAVYLCASSFLGQNLQETQYFGPGTRLLVL.

This clonotype was detected only a few times. The chain combines TRBV5-1 with TRBJ1-2; D is uncertain. The CDR3 loop spans 14 amino acids. V was trimmed by 1 base and J by 7 bases, leaving 14 bases between them. Germline CDR1 and CDR2: SGHRS and YFSETQ. The CDR3, as DNA: TGCGCCAGCAGCTTGAATAGGATTGAGGGTGGCTACACCTTC. Its translation: CASSLNRIEGGYTF. The full variable domain, with the rest looked up from reference TRBV5-1 and TRBJ1-2, is KAGVTQTPRYLIKTRGQQVTLSCSPISGHRSVSWYQQTPGQGLQFLFEYFSETQRNKGNFPGRFSGRQFSNSRSEMNVSTLELGDSALYLCASSLNRIEGGYTFGSGTRLTVV.

This clonotype was counted many times. The V gene is TRBV20-1, the J gene TRBJ2-7; 9 nucleotides agree with TRBD2. Trimming took 5 bases from V and 5 from J; bases not matched to a gene: 19. The germline V gene has CDR1 DFQATT and CDR2 SNEGSKA (reference sequence). This CDR3 contains 17 residues. Written as DNA, the CDR3 is TGCAGTGCTGCTGGAAGCATAGCGGGAGTCGTTTTCGACGAGCAGTACTTC. Its translation is CSAAGSIAGVVFDEQYF.

The J gene is TRBJ2-3, the V gene TRBV7-8, with D possibly TRBD1 on 6 matching bases. V shed 4 bases and J shed 1 base, with 21 bases lying between them. The germline gives CDR1 SGHVS, CDR2 FQNEAQ. The CDR3 has 18 amino acids. In DNA form, the CDR3 reads TGTGCCAGCAGCTCCGGAGGACTGACAGGAGCCCGCACAGATACGCAGTATTTT. It specifies CASSSGGLTGARTDTQYF.

Ten or more counts support this clonotype. The chain uses TRBV5-6 and TRBJ1-2; D uncertain. The CDR3 length is 13 residues. Germline V lookup: CDR1 SGHDT, CDR2 YYEEEE. Trimming pared 4 bases from V and 0 bases from J, leaving 7 bases between. CDR3 loop: CASSPGPNYGYTF. As DNA, the CDR3 is TGTGCCAGCAGCCCAGGACCTAACTATGGCTACACCTTC. The full variable domain, completed using reference TRBV5-6 and TRBJ1-2, is DAGVTQSPTHLIKTRGQQVTLRCSPKSGHDTVSWYQQALGQGPQFIFQYYEEEERQRGNFPDRFSGHQFPNYSSELNVNALLLGDSALYLCASSPGPNYGYTFGSGTRLTVV.

DNA for the CDR3: TGTGCCAGCAGCACACGGACAGGGGGTAATGAAAAACTGTTTTTT. Its protein product is CASSTRTGGNEKLFF. This chain links TRBV7-2 with TRBJ1-4, with 10 positions matching TRBD1. V trimming: 5 bases; J trimming: 4 bases; junction bases outside the gene matches: 4. The CDR3 spans 15 residues. CDR1 and CDR2 (germline): SGHTA, FQGNSA.

This clonotype was detected many times. This chain joins TRBV29-1 and TRBJ2-1; 10 bases map to TRBD2. Germline CDR1 SQVTM, CDR2 ANQGSEA. With V trimmed by 7 bases and J by 7 bases, 13 bases remained unmatched. The CDR3 sequence is 15 residues long. CDR3 coding DNA: TGCAGCGCGGTTAAGCGGGAGGGTATGGGGAATGAGCAGTTCTTC. Its translation is CSAVKREGMGNEQFF.

This clonotype was counted at least ten times. The rearrangement links TRBV29-1 to TRBJ2-5; no firm D call. This CDR3 region has 12 residues. CDR1 and CDR2 from the germline V gene are SQVTM and ANQGSEA. The ends were cut back, 5 bases at V and 5 bases at J, with 12 bases in the middle. CDR3 coding DNA: TGCAGCGTTACAGTGGCAAGGGAGACCCAGTACTTC. Its translation is CSVTVARETQYF. Complete variable domain (other parts from reference TRBV29-1 and TRBJ2-5): SAVISQKPSRDICQRGTSLTIQCQVDSQVTMMFWYRQQPGQSLTLIATANQGSEATYESGFVIDKFPISRPNLTFSTLTVSNMSPEDSSIYLCSVTVARETQYFGPGTRLLVL.

This chain joins TRBV6-2 or TRBV6-3 and TRBJ1-5; the match to TRBD1 covers 8 bases. The CDR3 consists of 15 residues. The germline CDR1 and CDR2 sequences are MNHEY and SVGEGT. V gave up 6 bases and J gave up 2 bases; unmatched junction bases: 6. CDR3 coding DNA: TGTGCCAGCAGGAAGACAGGGGTTGGCAATCAGCCCCAGCATTTT. It yields the protein CASRKTGVGNQPQHF.

The J gene is TRBJ1-3, the V gene TRBV10-3; perhaps TRBD1 as D (5 bases). V dropped 6 bases and J dropped 5 bases, with 14 bases sitting between them. There are 14 residues in the CDR3. Germline V gene lookup returns CDR1 ENHRY and CDR2 SYGVKD. In nucleotides, the CDR3 is TGTGCCATCAGGTCCGGGACGGATAGAAACACCATATATTTT. It specifies CAIRSGTDRNTIYF.

The chain recombines TRBV4-3 with TRBJ2-7; D remains ambiguous. The CDR3 length is 15 residues. Trimming stripped 0 bases from V and 2 bases from J, with 11 bases between. Germline V gene data show CDR1 as LGHNA and CDR2 as YSLEER. The CDR3 DNA reads TGCGCCAGCAGCCAAGATACGCCGGAGACCTACGAGCAGTACTTC. It codes for CASSQDTPETYEQYF.

The CDR3 protein is CASSRTGTNSGNTIYF. DNA for the CDR3: TGTGCCAGCAGCCGGACAGGGACGAACTCTGGAAACACCATATATTTT. This chain connects TRBV9 to TRBJ1-3; 8 positions match TRBD1. Trimming at V came to 4 bases and at J to 0 bases, leaving 6 bases not matched to a gene. CDR3 length equals 16 residues. The germline gives CDR1 SGDLS, CDR2 YYNGEE.

This clonotype showed up many times. This chain connects TRBV5-1 to TRBJ1-2; D might be TRBD1 (5 bases). Germline V gene sequence: CDR1 SGHRS, CDR2 YFSETQ. CDR3 length: 15 residues. Trimming pared 1 base from V and 6 bases from J, leaving 16 bases between. The CDR3 nucleotides read TGCGCCAGCAGCTTGTTTGGGGGAACGGCGGATGGCTACACCTTC. Translated, it gives CASSLFGGTADGYTF.

This clonotype was seen many times. The chain combines TRBV30 with TRBJ1-4; D may be TRBD1 (5 bases). The CDR3 contains 14 residues. Looked up from germline, CDR1 is GTSNPN and CDR2 is SVGIG (reference sequence). Trimming took off 4 bases at V and 7 bases at J, with 16 bases between the two ends. CDR3 in DNA: TGTGCCTGGACCCTAGGGGAGTCGGGTGAAAAACTGTTTTTT. It encodes CAWTLGESGEKLFF.

This clonotype appeared many times. This chain links TRBV9 with TRBJ1-2; D gene ambiguous. Trimming shortened V by 3 bases and J by 0 bases, and 12 bases separated the two germline ends. Germline CDR1 and CDR2: SGDLS and YYNGEE. The CDR3 loop spans 15 amino acids. CDR3 loop: CASSAGRSSNYGYTF. Here the CDR3 DNA reads TGTGCCAGCAGCGCGGGAAGGAGCTCTAACTATGGCTACACCTTC.

Worth noting for this clonotype: The junction departs from the called germline gene at one end, perhaps through a read error. The rearrangement joins TRBV5-6 to TRBJ2-7; D gene uncertain. Germline-derived CDR1 and CDR2 are SGHDT and YYEEEE. The CDR3 extends over 13 amino acids. In DNA form, the CDR3 reads TGTGCCATCAGCCCCGGGCTGCTCTACGAGCAGTACTTC. Translation gives CAISPGLLYEQYF.

This clonotype was seen a handful of times. V usage is TRBV9 and J usage is TRBJ2-3; D is uncertain. Germline V CDR1 and CDR2: SGDLS, YYNGEE. The CDR3 sequence is 16 residues long. Trimming shortened V by 0 bases and J by 0 bases, and 11 bases separated the two germline ends. The CDR3: CASSVGQAASTDTQYF. CDR3 bases: TGTGCCAGCAGCGTAGGGCAGGCGGCTAGCACAGATACGCAGTATTTT.

Many counts were recorded for this clonotype. This chain joins TRBV7-2 and TRBJ2-1; the D is unclear. CDR3 length: 17 amino acids. CDR1 and CDR2 from the germline V gene are SGHTA and FQGNSA. Trimming shortened V by 3 bases and J by 0 bases, and 15 bases separated the two germline ends. DNA for the CDR3: TGTGCCAGCAGCTTGCCCGAGTGGGGTAGCTCCTACAATGAGCAGTTCTTC. The encoded protein is CASSLPEWGSSYNEQFF.

At least ten counts were recorded for this clonotype. The gene calls are TRBV28 and TRBJ2-7; 7 bases line up with TRBD1. The germline V gene encodes CDR1 MDHEN and CDR2 SYDVKM. The CDR3 totals 14 residues. V was pared by 1 base and J by 4 bases, with 4 bases of the junction left unmatched. CDR3 coding DNA: TGTGCCAGCAGTTTATCCGACAGGGTATACGAGCAGTACTTC. Protein: CASSLSDRVYEQYF.

This clonotype was seen at least ten times. The V call is TRBV7-2, the J call TRBJ1-6, with D maybe TRBD1 (6 bases). V lost 4 bases and J lost 8, with 12 bases in between. The CDR3 has 14 residues. Germline assignment: CDR1 SGHTA and CDR2 FQGNSA. The CDR3 loop is CASSSQAGDSPLHF. The CDR3 nucleotides are TGTGCCAGCAGCTCCCAGGCAGGGGATTCACCCCTCCACTTT.

In its sample, this clonotype was seen many times. This chain links TRBV28 with TRBJ1-5; possibly TRBD1 for D (6 bases). This CDR3 contains 12 residues. The germline CDR1 and CDR2 sequences are MDHEN and SYDVKM. Deletions cut 6 bases from V and 11 bases from J, with 14 bases between. CDR3 region: CASSTGIQAQHF. The CDR3 DNA reads as TGTGCCAGCAGCACAGGGATCCAAGCCCAGCATTTT. Looking up the rest from reference TRBV28 and TRBJ1-5 gives the full variable domain: DVKVTQSSRYLVKRTGEKVFLECVQDMDHENMFWYRQDPGLGLRLIYFSYDVKMKEKGDIPEGYSVSREKKERFSLILESASTNQTSMYLCASSTGIQAQHFGDGTRLSIL.

This clonotype was picked up many times. The rearrangement joins TRBV7-2 to TRBJ2-7; D not resolved. The CDR3 is 14 amino acids. Trimming removed 2 bases from V and 1 base from J, with 9 bases in between. Germline V gives CDR1 SGHTA, CDR2 FQGNSA. This CDR3 reads CASSLLAGSYEQYF. In nucleotides, the CDR3 is TGTGCCAGCAGCTTATTAGCCGGGTCCTACGAGCAGTACTTC.

This clonotype has at least ten counts. The chain carries TRBV9 and TRBJ2-3; D is unclear. In germline, CDR1 is SGDLS, CDR2 YYNGEE. Between the trimmed V and J ends, which lost 0 bases and 6 bases, there was a span of 14 bases. This CDR3 comprises 15 residues. The CDR3 coding sequence is TGTGCCAGCAGCGTAGCTACGGGTGAGGCTGATACGCAGTATTTT. Its translation is CASSVATGEADTQYF.